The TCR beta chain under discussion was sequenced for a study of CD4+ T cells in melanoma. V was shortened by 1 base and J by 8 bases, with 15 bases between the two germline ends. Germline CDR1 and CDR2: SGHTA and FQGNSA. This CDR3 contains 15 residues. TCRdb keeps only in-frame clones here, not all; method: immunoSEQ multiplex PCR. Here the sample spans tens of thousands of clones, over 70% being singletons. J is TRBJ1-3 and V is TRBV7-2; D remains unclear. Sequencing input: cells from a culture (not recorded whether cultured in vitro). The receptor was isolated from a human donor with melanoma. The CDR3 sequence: CASSLGTYPRDTIYF. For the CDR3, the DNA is TGTGCCAGCAGCTTAGGGACCTACCCTAGGGACACCATATATTTT.